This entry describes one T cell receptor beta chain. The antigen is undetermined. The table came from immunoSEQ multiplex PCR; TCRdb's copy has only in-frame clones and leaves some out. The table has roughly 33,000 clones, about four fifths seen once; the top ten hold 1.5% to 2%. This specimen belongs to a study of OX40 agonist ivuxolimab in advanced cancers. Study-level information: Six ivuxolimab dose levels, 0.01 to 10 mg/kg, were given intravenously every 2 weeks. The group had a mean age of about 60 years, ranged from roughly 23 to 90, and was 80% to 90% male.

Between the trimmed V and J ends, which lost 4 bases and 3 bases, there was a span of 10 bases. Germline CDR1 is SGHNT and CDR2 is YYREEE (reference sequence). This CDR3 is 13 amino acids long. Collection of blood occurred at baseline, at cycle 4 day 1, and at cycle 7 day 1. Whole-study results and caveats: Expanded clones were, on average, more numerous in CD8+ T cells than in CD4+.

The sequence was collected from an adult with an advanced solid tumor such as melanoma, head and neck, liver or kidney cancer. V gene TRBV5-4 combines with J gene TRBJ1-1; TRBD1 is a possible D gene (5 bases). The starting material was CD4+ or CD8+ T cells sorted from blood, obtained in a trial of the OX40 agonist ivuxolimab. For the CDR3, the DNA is TGTGCCAGCAGCCTGAGGGGTGACACTGAAGCTTTCTTT. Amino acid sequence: CASSLRGDTEAFF.